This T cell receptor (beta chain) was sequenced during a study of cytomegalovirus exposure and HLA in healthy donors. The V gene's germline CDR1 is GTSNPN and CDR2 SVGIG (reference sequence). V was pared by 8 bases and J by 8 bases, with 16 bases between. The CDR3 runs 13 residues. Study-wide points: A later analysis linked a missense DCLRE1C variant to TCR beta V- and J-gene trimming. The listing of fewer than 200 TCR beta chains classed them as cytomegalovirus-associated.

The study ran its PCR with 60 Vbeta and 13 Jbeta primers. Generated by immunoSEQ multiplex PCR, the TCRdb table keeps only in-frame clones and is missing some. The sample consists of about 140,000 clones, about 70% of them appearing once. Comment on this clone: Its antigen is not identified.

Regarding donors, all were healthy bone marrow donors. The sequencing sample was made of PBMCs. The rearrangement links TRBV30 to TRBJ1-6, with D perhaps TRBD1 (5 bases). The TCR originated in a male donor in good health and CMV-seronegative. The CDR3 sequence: CAHGGFGDSPLHF. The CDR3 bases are TGTGCCCACGGGGGATTTGGAGATTCACCCCTCCACTTT. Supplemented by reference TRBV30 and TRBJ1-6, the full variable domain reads SQTIHQWPATLVQPVGSPLSLECTVEGTSNPNLYWYRQAAGRGLQLLFYSVGIGQISSEVPQNLSASRPQDRQFILSSKKLLLSDSGFYLCAHGGFGDSPLHFGNGTRLTVT.